The 32 T cell receptor beta chains given below trace back to one sample, sequenced in a study of cytomegalovirus exposure and HLA in healthy donors. The PCR made use of 60 Vbeta and 13 Jbeta primers. This table comes from immunoSEQ multiplex PCR, and its TCRdb copy is limited to in-frame clones, with some not included. The sample contains some 170,000 clones, under 80% of which appear only once. Material: PBMCs. The receptors come from a human donor in good health.

The genes are TRBV20-1 and TRBJ1-4; 7 nucleotides align to TRBD1. The CDR3 contains 11 residues. CDR1 and CDR2 from the germline V gene are DFQATT and SNEGSKA (reference sequence). The CDR3 nucleotides are TGCACCACAGGGGACCGGGAAAAACTGTTTTTT. Protein sequence: CTTGDREKLFF.

J is TRBJ2-7 and V is TRBV4-3; D is possibly TRBD2 (7 bases). Between the trimmed V and J ends, which lost 1 base and 0 bases, there was a span of 13 bases. Germline V gene data show CDR1 as LGHNA and CDR2 as YSLEER. The CDR3 totals 16 residues. The CDR3 DNA follows: TGCGCCAGCAGCCAAGGAGGCGGGGGCCGCTCCTACGAGCAGTACTTC. Its protein is CASSQGGGGRSYEQYF.

CDR3 protein: CAWSQRLADYEQYF. DNA for the CDR3: TGTGCCTGGAGCCAGCGACTAGCGGACTACGAGCAGTACTTC. This chain connects TRBV30 to TRBJ2-7, with TRBD2 matching over 9 bases. V was pared by 3 bases and J by 3 bases, with 6 bases of the junction left unmatched. There are 14 residues in the CDR3. Germline assignment: CDR1 GTSNPN and CDR2 SVGIG (reference sequence).

The J gene is TRBJ1-5, the V gene TRBV5-5; D unclear. V lost 0 bases to trimming and J lost 7 bases, with 8 bases between them. There are 13 residues in the CDR3. The V gene's germline CDR1 is SGHKS and CDR2 YYEKEE (reference sequence). CDR3 region: CASSLERKQPQHF. CDR3 coding DNA: TGTGCCAGCAGCTTGGAGAGAAAGCAGCCCCAGCATTTT.

The rearrangement joins TRBV6-5 to TRBJ2-5; 8 bases line up with TRBD1. The CDR3 contains 16 residues. The germline CDR1 and CDR2 sequences are MNHEY and SVGAGI. Unmatched junction bases numbered 10, after V lost 0 bases and J lost 7 bases. CDR3 coding DNA: TGTGCCAGCAGTTACTCGACAGGGGCCGAATTGGGGACCCAGTACTTC. Amino acids: CASSYSTGAELGTQYF.

Turning to this clone: The junction differs from germline at one of its ends, possibly a read error. The sample has other DNA sequences that encode this CDR3 too. CDR3 amino acids: CASSPRLENTEAFF. CDR3 DNA: TGTGCCAGCAGCCCTAGACTGGAGAACACTGAGGCTTTCTTT. J is TRBJ1-1 and V is TRBV9; D ambiguous. Germline loops: CDR1 SGDLS, CDR2 YYNGEE. The CDR3 runs to 14 residues.

The chain employs TRBV5-1 and TRBJ2-5, with TRBD2 matching over 9 bases. The J call could be wrong; TRBJ2-7 is a better fit for the DNA end. CDR1 SGHRS and CDR2 YFSETQ come from the germline V gene. This CDR3 region has 16 residues. CDR3 nucleotides: TGCGCCAGCAGCTTGGTGCCTAGCGGGGTCTCCTACGAGCAGTACTTC. Residues: CASSLVPSGVSYEQYF.

The rearrangement links TRBV18 to TRBJ1-2, with a weak D call TRBD1 (5 bases). Germline V CDR1 and CDR2: KGHSH, LQKENI. The V end lost 2 bases, the J end lost 12 bases, and 16 bases lay between the germline ends. CDR3 length equals 13 residues. The CDR3 reads CASSPSPQGSDTF. The CDR3 nucleotides are TGTGCCAGCTCACCATCGCCCCAGGGTTCCGACACCTTC.

The genes are TRBV10-1 and TRBJ2-1, with D tentatively TRBD1 (6 bases). The CDR3 length is 16 residues. Germline CDR1 and CDR2: WNHNN and SYGVQD (reference sequence). The V and J ends lost 0 bases and 5 bases respectively, with 14 bases between them. The CDR3 DNA reads as TGCGCCAGCAGTGAGTCAGGCAGGGGTACCCACAATGAGCAGTTCTTC. Translated: CASSESGRGTHNEQFF.

The chain uses TRBV5-6 and TRBJ2-1; 10 bases are a match to TRBD2. Trimming removed 4 bases from V and 9 bases from J; junction bases left unmatched: 10. Germline V gene sequence: CDR1 SGHDT, CDR2 YYEEEE. The CDR3 is made up of 15 amino acids. The chain's CDR3 is CASSQRGGAGLEQFF. CDR3 coding DNA: TGTGCCAGCAGCCAGCGGGGGGGGGCCGGTCTTGAGCAGTTCTTC.

This clone was detected only a few times. The chain is built from TRBV6-6 and TRBJ2-7; the match to TRBD2 covers 13 bases. In germline, CDR1 is MNHNY, CDR2 SVGAGI (reference sequence). The CDR3 spans 15 residues. V was clipped by 4 bases and J by 6 bases; unmatched bases: 6. CDR3 residues: CASSSPGLAGREQYF. The CDR3 DNA follows: TGTGCCAGCAGTTCTCCGGGACTAGCGGGGCGCGAGCAGTACTTC.

V and J are TRBV11-3 and TRBJ2-7; weak D call: TRBD1 (6 bases). With 4 bases removed from V and 5 bases from J, the gap between germline ends came to 15 bases. Germline loops: CDR1 SGHNT, CDR2 YENEEA. The CDR3 loop spans 14 amino acids. The CDR3 reads CASSSTGNSHEQYF. The CDR3 bases are TGTGCCAGCAGCTCGACAGGAAACAGCCACGAGCAGTACTTC.

The gene calls are TRBV30 and TRBJ2-7; D might be TRBD2 (5 bases). The CDR3 consists of 16 residues. Between the trimmed V and J ends, which lost 2 bases and 0 bases, there was a span of 17 bases. Germline CDR1 GTSNPN, CDR2 SVGIG (reference sequence). In DNA form, the CDR3 reads TGTGCCTGGAGTCCCTACGCCGGGGTTTCCTCCTACGAGCAGTACTTC. Translated, it gives CAWSPYAGVSSYEQYF.

The chain recombines TRBV9 with TRBJ1-1; a possible D gene is TRBD1 (5 bases). The ends were cut back, 0 bases at V and 4 bases at J, with 13 bases in the middle. Germline loops: CDR1 SGDLS, CDR2 YYNGEE. This CDR3 comprises 15 residues. DNA for the CDR3: TGTGCCAGCAGCGTAGGCGGTGCGGGGGTCACTGAAGCTTTCTTT. Translating it yields CASSVGGAGVTEAFF. Based on the CDR3 plus reference TRBV9 and TRBJ1-1, the full variable domain is DSGVTQTPKHLITATGQRVTLRCSPRSGDLSVYWYQQSLDQGLQFLIQYYNGEERAKGNILERFSAQQFPDLHSELNLSSLELGDSALYFCASSVGGAGVTEAFFGQGTRLTVV.

CDR3 coding DNA: TGTGCCAGTAGTCTGTCGTATCTCGGTACGCAGTATTTT. Its protein product is CASSLSYLGTQYF. The gene calls are TRBV19 and TRBJ2-3, with D unresolved. This CDR3 region has 13 residues. V was cut by 5 bases and J by 8 bases, with 14 bases left in between. CDR1 and CDR2 (germline): LNHDA, SQIVND (reference sequence).

This chain links TRBV2 with TRBJ2-1, with 8 bases fitting TRBD2. The CDR3 extends over 15 amino acids. From germline, CDR1 is SNHLY and CDR2 FYNNEI. The V gene end was trimmed by 7 bases and the J gene end by 2 bases; junction bases not matched to a gene: 7. Here the CDR3 reads CASIRTSPPYNEQFF. In nucleotides, the CDR3 is TGTGCCAGCATCCGGACTAGCCCTCCCTACAATGAGCAGTTCTTC.

J is TRBJ1-5 and V is TRBV28; D is possibly TRBD1 (6 bases). Per germline, CDR1 MDHEN and CDR2 SYDVKM. The CDR3 consists of 14 residues. V was trimmed by 6 bases and J by 6 bases, leaving 15 bases between them. For the CDR3, the DNA is TGTGCCAGCAGCAACAGGGTAGCCCCTCAGCCCCAGCATTTT. Translation gives CASSNRVAPQPQHF.

CDR3 sequence (DNA): TGTGCCAGCTCACTACCGGGCAGGATCAATGAGCAGTTCTTC. Protein sequence: CASSLPGRINEQFF. This chain uses TRBV18 with TRBJ2-1; D remains ambiguous. This CDR3 is built from 14 residues. Germline V CDR1 and CDR2: KGHSH, LQKENI. Trimming pared 4 bases from V and 6 bases from J, leaving 13 bases between.

The sample holds a few counts of this clone. The chain employs TRBV9 and TRBJ2-1, with 8 bases that match TRBD2. This CDR3 region has 16 residues. Per the germline V gene, CDR1 is SGDLS and CDR2 is YYNGEE. J lost 6 bases, V lost 4 bases, and 12 bases had no gene match. CDR3 in amino acids: CASSPLASGLGNEQFF. The CDR3 DNA sequence: TGTGCCAGCAGCCCCCTCGCTAGCGGGCTTGGCAATGAGCAGTTCTTC.

The rearrangement joins TRBV21-1 to TRBJ1-2; the table gives TRBD1 as D, unverified against the DNA. TRBV21-1 is noted as a pseudogene. This CDR3 region has 15 residues. DNA of the CDR3: TGTGCCAGCAGCACACCTCGGACAGGGAGGTGGGGCTACACCTTC. This codes for CASSTPRTGRWGYTF.

This sequence joins TRBV7-3 and TRBJ2-3, with TRBD2 as a possible D gene (6 bases). CDR1 is SGHTA, CDR2 FQGTGA, per germline. The CDR3 extends over 15 amino acids. Trimming left V 0 bases short and J 8 bases short, with 15 bases between. The CDR3 reads CASSLTVGDGGTQYF. CDR3 nucleotides: TGTGCCAGCAGCTTAACGGTTGGGGACGGGGGTACGCAGTATTTT.

The chain combines TRBV2 with TRBJ2-5, with 11 bases that match TRBD1. The end of the DNA aligns better with TRBJ2-7, so the J call may be wrong. In germline, CDR1 is SNHLY, CDR2 FYNNEI. This CDR3 region has 15 residues. CDR3 nucleotide sequence: TGTGCCAGCAGCCGCGGACAGGGGGCCTCCTACGAGCAGTACTTC. This translates into CASSRGQGASYEQYF.

Here the CDR3 reads CASSQTGIRNQPQHF. The CDR3 DNA sequence: TGCGCCAGCAGCCAAACAGGGATCCGTAATCAGCCCCAGCATTTT. J is TRBJ1-5 and V is TRBV4-3; a weak D match, TRBD1 (6 bases). Germline CDR1 and CDR2: LGHNA and YSLEER. The CDR3 length is 15 residues. V lost 2 bases and J 4 bases, leaving 12 bases between the germline ends.

This chain links TRBV4-1 with TRBJ2-7, with 7 bases fitting TRBD2. The germline V gene has CDR1 MGHRA and CDR2 YSYEKL. J lost 2 bases, V lost 1 base, and 8 bases had no gene match. The CDR3 loop spans 16 amino acids. The CDR3 bases are TGCGCCAGCAGCCAAGCCGGGGAGGGGACCACCTACGAGCAGTACTTC. Its protein product is CASSQAGEGTTYEQYF.

The V call is TRBV10-3, the J call TRBJ1-2; 8 positions agree with TRBD1. Germline assignment: CDR1 ENHRY and CDR2 SYGVKD. The CDR3 length is 17 residues. The ends lost 2 bases at V and 3 bases at J; junction bases unmatched: 11. CDR3 amino acids: CAISETSRTGPYYGYTF. The CDR3 DNA reads TGTGCCATCAGTGAGACATCAAGGACAGGGCCCTACTATGGCTACACCTTC.

The V call is TRBV15, the J call TRBJ1-5, with D unclear. The germline V and J ends were trimmed by 8 bases and 6 bases, with 20 bases remaining between them. Germline V lookup: CDR1 LNHNV, CDR2 YYDKDF (reference sequence). This CDR3 has 15 residues. The DNA for the CDR3 is TGTGCCACCGGCAACCAAGACTTAAGTGGTCAGCCCCAGCATTTT. Translated, it gives CATGNQDLSGQPQHF.

The chain is built from TRBV7-9 and TRBJ2-3; TRBD2 matches 9 bases. V was pared by 5 bases and J by 6 bases, with 15 bases of the junction left unmatched. Per germline, CDR1 SEHNR and CDR2 FQNEAQ (reference sequence). The CDR3 covers 17 residues. CDR3 in amino acids: CASSPSRLAVTVDTQYF. CDR3 nucleotides: TGTGCCAGCAGCCCGTCCCGACTAGCGGTTACCGTTGATACGCAGTATTTT.

This rearrangement joins TRBV28 to TRBJ1-6; the match to TRBD1 covers 9 bases. The germline V gene encodes CDR1 MDHEN and CDR2 SYDVKM. The CDR3 spans 15 residues. The V and J ends lost 5 bases and 7 bases, in that order; junction bases with no gene match: 6. DNA of the CDR3: TGTGCCAGCAGTCGTACCGGGACAGGGAATTCACCCCTCCACTTT. It codes for CASSRTGTGNSPLHF. The whole variable domain, filled in from reference TRBV28 and TRBJ1-6, reads DVKVTQSSRYLVKRTGEKVFLECVQDMDHENMFWYRQDPGLGLRLIYFSYDVKMKEKGDIPEGYSVSREKKERFSLILESASTNQTSMYLCASSRTGTGNSPLHFGNGTRLTVT.

The V gene is TRBV19, the J gene TRBJ1-6, with D unresolved. Germline assignment: CDR1 LNHDA and CDR2 SQIVND (reference sequence). The CDR3 runs to 14 residues. Trimming took 6 bases from V and 4 from J, leaving 10 bases between them. CDR3 amino acids: CASSGLIYNSPLHF. In DNA, the CDR3 is TGTGCCAGTAGCGGACTGATATATAATTCACCCCTCCACTTT.

The chain carries TRBV10-3 and TRBJ2-7; D may be TRBD1 (5 bases). Trimming left V 0 bases short and J 9 bases short, with 12 bases between. CDR1 is ENHRY and CDR2 is SYGVKD in the germline V gene. The CDR3 covers 13 residues. CDR3 sequence: CAISESGAGGQYF. CDR3 bases: TGTGCCATCAGTGAGTCAGGGGCCGGTGGGCAGTACTTC.

This chain links TRBV4-1 with TRBJ1-5; 7 bases line up with TRBD1. The CDR3 covers 16 residues. The germline V gene encodes CDR1 MGHRA and CDR2 YSYEKL. V trimming: 0 bases; J trimming: 3 bases; junction bases outside the gene matches: 5. The CDR3 coding sequence is TGCGCCAGCAGCCAAGAAGGGACAGCGAACAATCAGCCCCAGCATTTT. Amino acids: CASSQEGTANNQPQHF.

This rearrangement joins TRBV11-3 to TRBJ2-1, with 7 bases lining up with TRBD2. The CDR3 sequence is 15 residues long. V gave up 5 bases and J gave up 3 bases; unmatched junction bases: 7. In germline, CDR1 is SGHNT, CDR2 YENEEA. DNA of the CDR3: TGTGCCAGCAGCCGGGGCGGGGGATACTACAATGAGCAGTTCTTC. It translates to CASSRGGGYYNEQFF. The whole variable domain, filled in from reference TRBV11-3 and TRBJ2-1, reads EAGVVQSPRYKIIEKKQPVAFWCNPISGHNTLYWYLQNLGQGPELLIRYENEEAVDDSQLPKDRFSAERLKGVDSTLKIQPAELGDSAVYLCASSRGGGYYNEQFFGPGTRLTVL.